This T cell receptor beta chain was recorded in a study of blood T cell repertoires in COVID-19. For the study at large: Sites in the United States, Italy and Spain provided acute and convalescent COVID-19 samples. In each case, the material was cDNA or gDNA derived from T cells, B-cell-depleted T cells, or PBMCs.

Original handling: Amplified reference gene primers provided the basis for estimating nucleated cell counts. Some clones are missing from TCRdb's copy, which holds only in-frame ones; the method was immunoSEQ multiplex PCR. That table is the source of V, J and clone size, and D and trimming were worked out from the DNA. The data contain 200,000 to 250,000 clones, about 85% of them singletons. The V end was cut by 11 bases, the J end by 4 bases, with 15 bases between. This CDR3 is 13 amino acids long. Looked up from germline, CDR1 is LNHDA and CDR2 is SQIVND (reference sequence). The receptor comes from a man in his fifties who had recovered from COVID-19. The rearrangement links TRBV19 to TRBJ2-1; maybe TRBD2 (6 bases). Sequencing was done on a sample of peripheral blood. CDR3 coding DNA: TGTGCCGCGTCTAGCGAAATTTACAATGAGCAGTTCTTC. Translated, it gives CAASSEIYNEQFF.